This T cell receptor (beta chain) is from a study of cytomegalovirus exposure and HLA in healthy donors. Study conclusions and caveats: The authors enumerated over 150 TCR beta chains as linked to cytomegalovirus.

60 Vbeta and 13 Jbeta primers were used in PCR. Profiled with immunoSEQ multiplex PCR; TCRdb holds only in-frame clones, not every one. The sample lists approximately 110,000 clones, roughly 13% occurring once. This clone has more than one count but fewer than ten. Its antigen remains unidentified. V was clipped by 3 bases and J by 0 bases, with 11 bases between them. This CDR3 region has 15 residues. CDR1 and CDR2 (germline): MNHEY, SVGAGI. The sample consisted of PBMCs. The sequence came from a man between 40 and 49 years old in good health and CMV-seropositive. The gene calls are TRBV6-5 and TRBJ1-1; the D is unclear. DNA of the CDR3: TGTGCCAGCAGTTATGGTAGGAGCATGAACACTGAAGCTTTCTTT. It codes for CASSYGRSMNTEAFF.